This passage covers 29 T cell receptor beta chains from one sample sequenced in a study of cytomegalovirus exposure and HLA in healthy donors. The PCR had 60 Vbeta and 13 Jbeta primers. Profiled with immunoSEQ multiplex PCR; TCRdb holds only in-frame clones, not every one. The table shows about 140,000 clones, with around 68% occurring only once. Sequenced input: PBMCs. These receptors were taken from a man aged 25 to 40 in good health and CMV-seropositive.

This chain uses TRBV9 with TRBJ2-3; 8 bases match TRBD2. There are 14 residues in the CDR3. V lost 0 bases to trimming and J lost 5 bases; unmatched junction nucleotides: 2. The germline V gene encodes CDR1 SGDLS and CDR2 YYNGEE. The chain's CDR3 is CASSVAGGEDTQYF. Written as DNA, the CDR3 is TGTGCCAGCAGCGTAGCGGGAGGGGAAGATACGCAGTATTTT.

The chain carries TRBV2 and TRBJ2-5; possible D gene TRBD1, 5 bases. The DNA end is a closer match to TRBJ2-7, so the J assignment may be wrong. CDR3 size: 14 residues. Germline V lookup: CDR1 SNHLY, CDR2 FYNNEI. CDR3 sequence (DNA): TGTGCCAGCAGTGATACAGGAACGATATACGAGCAGTACTTC. This gives the protein CASSDTGTIYEQYF.

As concerns this clone: A read error may produce the germline difference seen at one junction end. The rearrangement links TRBV7-9 to TRBJ2-1, with D perhaps matching TRBD2 (5 bases). The CDR3 extends over 11 amino acids. Germline V CDR1 and CDR2: SEHNR, FQNEAQ (reference sequence). This CDR3 reads CSSVRVDEQFF. For the CDR3, the DNA is TGTTCCAGCGTGAGGGTTGATGAGCAGTTCTTC.

This chain joins TRBV28 and TRBJ1-1; tentative D call: TRBD1 (6 bases). This CDR3 is 12 amino acids long. Trimming removed 8 bases at V and 2 bases at J, with 9 bases between. Germline V CDR1 and CDR2: MDHEN, SYDVKM. CDR3 amino acids: CASYRVNTEAFF. CDR3 DNA sequence: TGTGCCAGCTACAGGGTTAACACTGAAGCTTTCTTT.

V usage is TRBV5-5 and J usage is TRBJ1-3; TRBD1 might be the D (6 bases). Germline V gene sequence: CDR1 SGHKS, CDR2 YYEKEE (reference sequence). V gave up 2 bases and J gave up 0 bases, with 24 bases separating them. This CDR3 is 20 amino acids long. The CDR3 coding sequence is TGTGCCAGCAGCTTAAGGACAGACATTTTCACCAATCTCTCTGGAAACACCATATATTTT. This translates into CASSLRTDIFTNLSGNTIYF.

The chain couples TRBV30 to TRBJ2-2; D is uncertain. Looked up from germline, CDR1 is GTSNPN and CDR2 is SVGIG (reference sequence). V was pared by 2 bases and J by 1 base, with 5 bases between. CDR3 length equals 13 residues. CDR3 nucleotides: TGTGCCTGGAGTCGACTGAACACCGGGGAGCTGTTTTTT. Translated: CAWSRLNTGELFF. Combining the CDR3 with reference TRBV30 and TRBJ2-2 gives the whole variable domain SQTIHQWPATLVQPVGSPLSLECTVEGTSNPNLYWYRQAAGRGLQLLFYSVGIGQISSEVPQNLSASRPQDRQFILSSKKLLLSDSGFYLCAWSRLNTGELFFGEGSRLTVL.

Remarks on this clone: The CDR3 does not end in the conserved phenylalanine or tryptophan, so this is likely a read error. The rearrangement uses TRBV10-1 and TRBJ2-7; tentatively, D is TRBD1 (6 bases). The V gene lost 0 bases and the J gene lost 6 bases, with 9 bases spanning the gap. This CDR3 is 13 amino acids long. Germline CDR1 and CDR2: WNHNN and SYGVQD (reference sequence). DNA of the CDR3: TGCGCCAGCAGTGAGTCTCAAGGGGGCGAGCAGTACTCC. Translating gives CASSESQGGEQYS.

J is TRBJ2-7 and V is TRBV4-2; 9 bases agree with TRBD1. Germline V gives CDR1 LGHNA, CDR2 YNFKEQ. The CDR3 is made up of 14 amino acids. Trimming removed 1 base from V and 3 bases from J; junction bases left unmatched: 1. CDR3 region: CASSQGDRDYEQYF. The CDR3, as DNA: TGTGCCAGCAGCCAAGGGGACAGGGACTACGAGCAGTACTTC.

The chain recombines TRBV9 with TRBJ2-7, with 9 positions matching TRBD2. Germline V CDR1 and CDR2: SGDLS, YYNGEE. This CDR3 contains 16 residues. V was clipped by 0 bases and J by 2 bases; unmatched bases: 6. In DNA form, the CDR3 reads TGTGCCAGCAGCGTAGGGGGTAGCGGGGGTGCCTACGAGCAGTACTTC. Encoded protein: CASSVGGSGGAYEQYF.

This clone has only one observation. The chain couples TRBV5-1 to TRBJ2-1; D possibly corresponds to TRBD2 (6 bases). Deletions cut 4 bases from V and 0 bases from J, with 14 bases between. This CDR3 comprises 16 residues. The V gene's germline CDR1 is SGHRS and CDR2 YFSETQ. CDR3 nucleotides: TGCGCCAGCAGCCCGGGACTCCTTAGCTCCTACAATGAGCAGTTCTTC. The encoded protein is CASSPGLLSSYNEQFF.

This rearrangement joins TRBV27 to TRBJ2-7, with D perhaps matching TRBD2 (5 bases). Trimming pared 1 base from V and 1 base from J, leaving 17 bases between. The V gene's germline CDR1 is MNHEY and CDR2 SMNVEV (reference sequence). The CDR3 covers 17 residues. The CDR3 protein is CASSLLGSTLPSYEQYF. CDR3 sequence (DNA): TGTGCCAGCAGTTTATTAGGGAGCACCCTCCCATCCTACGAGCAGTACTTC.

V and J are TRBV5-1 and TRBJ2-5; D possibly corresponds to TRBD1 (5 bases). Germline CDR1 reads SGHRS; CDR2 reads YFSETQ. CDR3 length equals 16 residues. The V and J ends lost 5 bases and 0 bases respectively, with 17 bases between them. The CDR3 bases are TGCGCCAGCAGAGTCAACCCTCAGGGCTACCAAGAGACCCAGTACTTC. This translates into CASRVNPQGYQETQYF.

The chain employs TRBV27 and TRBJ1-1; 7 nucleotides align to TRBD1. Germline-derived CDR1 and CDR2 are MNHEY and SMNVEV (reference sequence). This CDR3 is built from 17 residues. The junction had 9 bases not matched to a gene; V was cut back by 2 bases and J by 0 bases. In DNA form, the CDR3 reads TGTGCCAGCAGTTTACTGAGCCAGGGGGGCATGAACACTGAAGCTTTCTTT. Encoded protein: CASSLLSQGGMNTEAFF.

This clone appeared a single time. CDR3 in DNA: TGTGCCAGCAGCGGGGGGACTAGCGGGAAACAAGAGACCCAGTACTTC. This gives the protein CASSGGTSGKQETQYF. This rearrangement joins TRBV7-8 to TRBJ2-5; TRBD2 aligns across 13 bases. V shed 5 bases, J shed 2 bases, and the junction held 5 bases outside the gene matches. Germline V CDR1 and CDR2: SGHVS, FQNEAQ. This CDR3 contains 16 residues.

J is TRBJ2-1 and V is TRBV5-1; TRBD2 might be the D (6 bases). V gave up 3 bases and J gave up 5 bases, with 15 bases separating them. The CDR3 extends over 15 amino acids. In germline, CDR1 is SGHRS, CDR2 YFSETQ. The DNA of the CDR3 is TGCGCCAGCAGCTCGTCTAGCGCTAGCCACAATGAGCAGTTCTTC. Amino acid sequence: CASSSSSASHNEQFF.

The gene calls are TRBV6-4 and TRBJ2-3; TRBD2 matches 9 bases. After removal of 3 bases from V and 5 bases from J, the junction contained 9 bases not matched to a gene. The germline V gene has CDR1 MRHNA and CDR2 SNTAGT. CDR3 length: 16 amino acids. CDR3 coding DNA: TGTGCCAGCAGTGAAGGTGTTAGCGGGGGATTAGATACGCAGTATTTT. This gives the protein CASSEGVSGGLDTQYF.

This clone came up a few times. J is TRBJ2-3 and V is TRBV9, with 7 bases fitting TRBD2. Trimming cost V 3 bases and J 3 bases; bases outside gene matches: 7. The CDR3 contains 15 residues. Germline V CDR1 and CDR2: SGDLS, YYNGEE. In DNA, the CDR3 is TGTGCCAGCAGCGAGGGCGGGAGTAGGACAGATACGCAGTATTTT. It codes for CASSEGGSRTDTQYF.

The chain joins TRBV10-3 to TRBJ1-5, with unresolved D. V was clipped by 3 bases and J by 6 bases, with 12 bases between them. Per the germline V gene, CDR1 is ENHRY and CDR2 is SYGVKD. CDR3 length: 14 residues. CDR3 nucleotides: TGTGCCATCAGTGATACTCAATTTGGTCAGCCCCAGCATTTT. This codes for CAISDTQFGQPQHF.

The chain is built from TRBV27 and TRBJ2-2; 9 positions match TRBD2. The CDR3 loop spans 15 amino acids. Trimming at V came to 6 bases and at J to 1 base, leaving 3 bases not matched to a gene. Germline V lookup: CDR1 MNHEY, CDR2 SMNVEV (reference sequence). CDR3 amino acids: CASSLTSGNTGELFF. The DNA of the CDR3 is TGTGCCAGCAGCTTGACTAGCGGGAACACCGGGGAGCTGTTTTTT.

The chain links TRBV27 to TRBJ2-5, with D tentatively TRBD1 (6 bases). Germline V CDR1 and CDR2: MNHEY, SMNVEV (reference sequence). The CDR3 has 16 amino acids. V was shortened by 5 bases and J by 5 bases, with 21 bases between the two germline ends. The CDR3 sequence is CASSTRTGTAVETQYF. The CDR3 DNA sequence: TGTGCCAGCAGTACCCGAACAGGGACGGCAGTTGAGACCCAGTACTTC.

Turning to this clone: One end of the junction varies from germline; a read error may be responsible. The chain uses TRBV7-9 and TRBJ1-1, with 8 bases matching TRBD1. Germline CDR1 and CDR2: SEHNR and FQNEAQ (reference sequence). The CDR3 is made up of 14 amino acids. The CDR3 DNA follows: TGTTCCAGCAGCTTAGGACAGGGCCACACTGAAGCTTTCTTT. It is translated as CSSSLGQGHTEAFF.

The rearrangement joins TRBV6-1 to TRBJ1-1, with a tentative D call TRBD1 (6 bases). CDR3 length equals 13 residues. Germline V gene lookup returns CDR1 MNHNS and CDR2 SASEGT. Trimming pared 3 bases from V and 1 base from J, leaving 6 bases between. The CDR3 here is CASSEDRNTEAFF. The CDR3 DNA follows: TGTGCCAGCAGTGAGGACAGGAACACTGAAGCTTTCTTT.

J is TRBJ2-7 and V is TRBV14; TRBD1 aligns across 7 bases. V lost 4 bases to trimming and J lost 3 bases; unmatched junction nucleotides: 6. The length of the CDR3 is 14 residues. The V gene's germline CDR1 is SGHDN and CDR2 FVKESK. The CDR3 is CASSPMGTVYEQYF. CDR3 in DNA: TGTGCCAGCAGCCCCATGGGGACAGTCTACGAGCAGTACTTC.

The chain uses TRBV29-1 and TRBJ1-2; 8 nucleotides agree with TRBD1. Germline trimming cut 0 bases from V and 5 bases from J; bases unmatched to any gene: 5. Per germline, CDR1 SQVTM and CDR2 ANQGSEA. The CDR3 extends over 14 amino acids. The DNA for the CDR3 is TGCAGCGTTGAAGATAGAACAGGGGGGTATGGCTACACCTTC. Translating gives CSVEDRTGGYGYTF.

V gene TRBV2 combines with J gene TRBJ2-7; 9 bases are a match to TRBD2. This CDR3 contains 14 residues. CDR1 SNHLY and CDR2 FYNNEI come from the germline V gene. V shed 3 bases, J shed 2 bases, and the junction held 2 bases outside the gene matches. CDR3 nucleotide sequence: TGTGCCAGCAGTGACTGGACTAGCGCCTACGAGCAGTACTTC. This gives the protein CASSDWTSAYEQYF.

Concerning this clone: Within the sample, other DNA sequences also encode this same CDR3. The V call is TRBV19, the J call TRBJ2-7; 13 positions agree with TRBD2. The J segment lost 7 bases and the V segment lost 7 bases, leaving 22 bases of the junction unmatched. This CDR3 spans 19 amino acids. Germline V gene sequence: CDR1 LNHDA, CDR2 SQIVND (reference sequence). The CDR3 DNA reads as TGTGCCAGTACAGTATCGGGACCCAGACTAGCGGGAGGACTCAGGGAGCAGTACTTC. The encoded protein is CASTVSGPRLAGGLREQYF.

The J gene is TRBJ1-1, the V gene TRBV19, with TRBD1 matching over 9 bases. Looked up from germline, CDR1 is LNHDA and CDR2 is SQIVND (reference sequence). V dropped 9 bases and J dropped 3; count of bases not matched to a gene: 2. This CDR3 comprises 12 residues. The CDR3 bases are TGTGCCAGCGGGGACAGGGACACTGAAGCTTTCTTT. Translating gives CASGDRDTEAFF.

J is TRBJ1-2 and V is TRBV15; tentative D call: TRBD1 (5 bases). The ends were cut back, 5 bases at V and 1 base at J, with 8 bases in the middle. Germline assignment: CDR1 LNHNV and CDR2 YYDKDF (reference sequence). The CDR3 has 13 residues. CDR3 sequence reads: CATSVTDNYGYTF. DNA for the CDR3: TGTGCCACCAGCGTGACAGATAACTATGGCTACACCTTC.

This clone was counted a few times. The genes are TRBV25-1 and TRBJ2-7; the match to TRBD1 covers 7 bases. In germline, CDR1 is MGHDK, CDR2 SYGVNS. The CDR3 extends over 14 amino acids. Unmatched junction bases numbered 5, after V lost 6 bases and J lost 0 bases. The CDR3 sequence: CASSLTGPSYEQYF. The CDR3 DNA reads TGTGCCAGCAGCTTGACAGGGCCCTCCTACGAGCAGTACTTC.